This TCR beta chain was captured in a study of blood T cell repertoires in COVID-19. Overall study: Samples representing acute and convalescent COVID-19 were sourced from the United States, Italy and Spain. PBMCs, B-cell-depleted T cells, or T cells were the source of the cDNA or gDNA that made up the material.

V dropped 7 bases and J dropped 4; count of bases not matched to a gene: 3. Per germline, CDR1 LGHDT and CDR2 YNNKEL (reference sequence). The length of the CDR3 is 12 residues. Clones were sequenced by immunoSEQ multiplex PCR, and TCRdb holds only the in-frame ones, with some missing. The sample contains 150,000 to 180,000 clones, 76% of which appear only once. The sequence was obtained from a woman older than 75 with acute or convalescent COVID-19. Input material: peripheral blood. The chain recombines TRBV3-1 (or the pseudogene TRBV3-2) with TRBJ2-7; 8 positions match TRBD2. The CDR3 region has the DNA TGTGCCAGCAACGGGGGGGGGTACGAGCAGTACTTC. Its translation: CASNGGGYEQYF.